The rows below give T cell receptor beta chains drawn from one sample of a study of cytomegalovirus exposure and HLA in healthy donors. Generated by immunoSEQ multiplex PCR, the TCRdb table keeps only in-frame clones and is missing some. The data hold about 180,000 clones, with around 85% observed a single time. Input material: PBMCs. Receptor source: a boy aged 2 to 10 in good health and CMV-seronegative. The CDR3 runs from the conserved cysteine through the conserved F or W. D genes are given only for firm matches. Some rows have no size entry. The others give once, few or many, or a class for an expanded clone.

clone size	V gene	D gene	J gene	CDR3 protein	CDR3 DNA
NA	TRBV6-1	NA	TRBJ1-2	CASSDVWVGRSYTF	TGTGCCAGCAGTGATGTCTGGGTGGGGAGAAGCTACACCTTC
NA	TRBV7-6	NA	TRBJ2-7	CASSLNRAYEQYF	TGTGCCAGCAGCTTAAACAGGGCCTACGAGCAGTACTTC
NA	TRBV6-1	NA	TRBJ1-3	CASSATGLGNTIYF	TGTGCCAGCAGTGCCACAGGCCTGGGAAACACCATATATTTT
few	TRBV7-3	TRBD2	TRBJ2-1	CASSFAPLAGGDNEQFF	TGTGCCAGCAGCTTCGCGCCCCTAGCGGGAGGGGACAATGAGCAGTTCTTC
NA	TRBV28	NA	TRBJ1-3	CASSFGGSGNTIYF	TGTGCCAGCAGTTTCGGAGGCTCTGGAAACACCATATATTTT
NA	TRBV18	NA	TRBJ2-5	CASSLKDSQETQYF	TGTGCCAGCTCACTTAAGGACAGCCAAGAGACCCAGTACTTC
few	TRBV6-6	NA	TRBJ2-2	CASSYSSLGELFF	TGTGCCAGCAGTTACTCCTCACTAGGGGAGCTGTTTTTT
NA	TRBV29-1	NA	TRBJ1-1	CSVEDHGFGRGGTEAFF	TGCAGCGTTGAAGATCACGGGTTTGGCAGAGGGGGCACTGAAGCTTTCTTT
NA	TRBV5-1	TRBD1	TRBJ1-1	CASRYTRGREAFF	TGCGCCAGCAGGTACACCAGGGGGCGCGAAGCTTTCTTT
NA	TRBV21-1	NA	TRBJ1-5	CASSASGYSNQPQHF	TGTGCCAGCAGCGCCTCAGGGTATAGCAATCAGCCCCAGCATTTT
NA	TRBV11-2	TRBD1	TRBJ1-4	CASRFSGGWEKLFF	TGTGCCAGCAGATTTTCAGGGGGGTGGGAAAAACTGTTTTTT
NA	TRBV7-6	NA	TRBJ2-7	CASSLDSGSYEQYF	TGTGCCAGCAGCCTAGACTCTGGTTCCTACGAGCAGTACTTC
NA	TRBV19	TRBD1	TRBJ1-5	CASSVGTGGQQPQHF	TGTGCCAGTAGTGTGGGGACAGGGGGCCAGCAGCCCCAGCATTTT